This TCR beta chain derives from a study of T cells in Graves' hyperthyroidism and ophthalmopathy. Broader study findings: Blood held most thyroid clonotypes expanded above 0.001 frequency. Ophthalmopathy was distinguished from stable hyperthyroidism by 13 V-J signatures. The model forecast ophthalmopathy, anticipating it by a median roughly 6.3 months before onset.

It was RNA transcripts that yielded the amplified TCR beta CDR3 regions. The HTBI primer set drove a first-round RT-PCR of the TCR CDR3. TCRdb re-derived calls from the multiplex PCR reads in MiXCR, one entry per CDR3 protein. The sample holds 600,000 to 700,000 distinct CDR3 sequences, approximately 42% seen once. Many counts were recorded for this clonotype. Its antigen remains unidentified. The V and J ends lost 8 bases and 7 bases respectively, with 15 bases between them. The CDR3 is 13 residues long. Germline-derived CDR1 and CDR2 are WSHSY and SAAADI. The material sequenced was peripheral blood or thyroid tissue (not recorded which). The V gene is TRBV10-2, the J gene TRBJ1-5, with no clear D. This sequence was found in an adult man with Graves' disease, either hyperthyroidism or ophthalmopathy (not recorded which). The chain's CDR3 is CASGSLPLQPQHF. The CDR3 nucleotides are TGCGCCAGCGGATCCCTGCCCCTACAGCCCCAGCATTTT.